This T cell receptor (beta chain) appears in the sequencing data of a study of shared clonotypes between healthy human individuals. Study at large: Three plates were used per donor for CD4 naive, three for CD4 memory, two for CD8 naive and one for CD8 memory.

V lost 4 bases and J 1 base, leaving 14 bases between the germline ends. The CDR3 is made up of 16 amino acids. Germline loops: CDR1 SNHLY, CDR2 FYNNEI. Study findings and constraints: Naive subsets generally exceeded memory subsets in estimated richness.

This clone was detected only a few times. Its antigen remains unidentified. TCRdb keeps only in-frame clones here, not all; method: immunoSEQ multiplex PCR. The repertoire holds some 1 million clones, with around four fifths as singletons. The chain uses TRBV2 and TRBJ2-1; a possible D gene is TRBD1 (6 bases). The origin of this receptor is a man between 18 and 35 years old in good health. The sequenced sample consisted of memory CD4+ T cells sorted from blood. Subset: CD45RA-negative fraction. The CDR3 DNA is TGTGCCAGCAGTGGGGTTTTGACAGGTTCCTACAATGAGCAGTTCTTC. Its protein is CASSGVLTGSYNEQFF. Full variable domain (missing parts from reference TRBV2 and TRBJ2-1): EPEVTQTPSHQVTQMGQEVILRCVPISNHLYFYWYRQILGQKVEFLVSFYNNEISEKSEIFDDQFSVERPDGSNFTLKIRSTKLEDSAMYFCASSGVLTGSYNEQFFGPGTRLTVL.